Presented here are 15 T cell receptor beta chains from one specimen sequenced in a study of blood T cell repertoires in COVID-19. Assay: immunoSEQ multiplex PCR; the TCRdb copy retains only in-frame clones and omits some. The sample has some 250,000 clones, approximately 81% seen once. Source material: peripheral blood. Receptor source: a woman younger than 35 with acute or convalescent COVID-19.

The chain links TRBV21-1 to TRBJ2-7; the D call of TRBD2 is as the table states it, not checked on the DNA. TRBV21-1 is a pseudogene locus. The CDR3 loop spans 14 amino acids. Here the CDR3 reads CASKSSGSGHEQYF. In DNA, the CDR3 is TGTGCCAGCAAATCTAGCGGGAGTGGGCACGAGCAGTACTTC.

The gene calls are TRBV5-1 and TRBJ2-5; a weak D match, TRBD2 (5 bases). CDR3 length: 14 amino acids. Trimming left V 1 base short and J 5 bases short, with 12 bases between. Germline lookup yields CDR1 SGHRS and CDR2 YFSETQ. The CDR3 sequence: CASSLYRGYETQYF. Here the CDR3 DNA reads TGCGCCAGCAGCTTGTACCGAGGGTATGAGACCCAGTACTTC.

This clone showed up just once. J is TRBJ2-3 and V is TRBV11-3; the D gene is possibly TRBD1 (6 bases). The germline V gene encodes CDR1 SGHNT and CDR2 YENEEA. There are 15 residues in the CDR3. V was shortened by 4 bases and J by 5 bases, with 16 bases between the two germline ends. CDR3 loop: CASSYGTPEGDTQYF. The CDR3 coding sequence is TGTGCCAGCAGCTACGGGACACCCGAGGGAGATACGCAGTATTTT.

This CDR3 is CASSITSGRDYNEQFF. DNA of the CDR3: TGTGCCAGTAGTATTACTAGCGGGAGGGACTACAATGAGCAGTTCTTC. This chain links TRBV19 with TRBJ2-1, with 13 bases aligning to TRBD2. The CDR3 contains 16 residues. CDR1 is LNHDA, CDR2 SQIVND, per germline (reference sequence). Trimming at V came to 3 bases and at J to 3 bases, leaving 2 bases not matched to a gene.

The CDR3 coding sequence is TGTGCCTGGAGTGTACTTGAGGGGGCCGGGGGCTACACCTTC. As protein: CAWSVLEGAGGYTF. The gene calls are TRBV30 and TRBJ1-2; TRBD1 matches 7 bases. This CDR3 is 14 amino acids long. The ends lost 0 bases at V and 8 bases at J; junction bases unmatched: 9. The V gene's germline CDR1 is GTSNPN and CDR2 SVGIG (reference sequence). The variable domain in full, completed from reference TRBV30 and TRBJ1-2, reads SQTIHQWPATLVQPVGSPLSLECTVEGTSNPNLYWYRQAAGRGLQLLFYSVGIGQISSEVPQNLSASRPQDRQFILSSKKLLLSDSGFYLCAWSVLEGAGGYTFGSGTRLTVV.

This chain connects TRBV28 to TRBJ2-3, with D unclear. Germline loops: CDR1 MDHEN, CDR2 SYDVKM. This CDR3 spans 12 amino acids. Trimming left V 3 bases short and J 3 bases short, with 4 bases between. For the CDR3, the DNA is TGTGCCAGCAGTTTTATGACAGATACGCAGTATTTT. It is translated as CASSFMTDTQYF.

This clone appeared a single time. One junction end does not reproduce the germline sequence, and a read error may be involved. V is TRBV6-6 and J is TRBJ2-7; no firm D call. CDR1 MNHNY and CDR2 SVGAGI come from the germline V gene (reference sequence). The CDR3 consists of 13 residues. Here the CDR3 DNA reads TGTGCCAGCAGTTACGACACCTCCTTCGAGCAGTACTTC. Residues: CASSYDTSFEQYF.

The J gene is TRBJ2-3, the V gene TRBV27, with TRBD2 as a possible D gene (6 bases). Germline values: CDR1 MNHEY, CDR2 SMNVEV (reference sequence). V lost 5 bases to trimming and J lost 2 bases, with 14 bases between them. The CDR3 spans 15 residues. The CDR3 sequence is CASSLKRAFTDTQYF. The DNA of the CDR3 is TGTGCCAGCAGTCTCAAGCGGGCTTTCACAGATACGCAGTATTTT.

This clone was recorded only once. The gene calls are TRBV28 and TRBJ2-7, with a possible D match to TRBD2 (6 bases). The germline gives CDR1 MDHEN, CDR2 SYDVKM. The CDR3 is made up of 18 amino acids. V lost 1 base, J lost 0 bases, and 19 bases lay in between. The CDR3 region is CASSLLGWASASSYEQYF. CDR3 sequence (DNA): TGTGCCAGCAGTTTATTAGGTTGGGCTAGCGCTAGCTCCTACGAGCAGTACTTC.

The rearrangement links TRBV6-5 to TRBJ1-2; D is possibly TRBD1 (5 bases). In germline, CDR1 is MNHEY, CDR2 SVGAGI. The V end was cut by 4 bases, the J end by 1 base, with 7 bases between. The length of the CDR3 is 13 residues. The chain's CDR3 is CASSSDSNYGYTF. The CDR3 coding sequence is TGTGCCAGCAGTTCCGACAGTAACTATGGCTACACCTTC.

The rearrangement joins TRBV5-1 to TRBJ2-1; the D gene is possibly TRBD2 (6 bases). Germline CDR1 SGHRS, CDR2 YFSETQ. This CDR3 has 13 residues. The V end lost 6 bases, the J end lost 7 bases, and 14 bases lay between the germline ends. Here the CDR3 reads CASNTAGWNEQFF. In DNA, the CDR3 is TGCGCCAGCAACACAGCGGGCTGGAATGAGCAGTTCTTC.

The V call is TRBV6-5, the J call TRBJ1-2; D might be TRBD1 (5 bases). Looked up from germline, CDR1 is MNHEY and CDR2 is SVGAGI. V lost 4 bases to trimming and J lost 3 bases, with 15 bases between them. CDR3 size: 15 residues. CDR3: CASSSQATGDYGYTF. Here the CDR3 DNA reads TGTGCCAGCAGTTCACAGGCTACCGGAGACTATGGCTACACCTTC.

This clone has only a few counts. This chain connects TRBV5-1 to TRBJ1-5, with D perhaps matching TRBD1 (6 bases). The germline gives CDR1 SGHRS, CDR2 YFSETQ. V was cut by 3 bases and J by 8 bases, with 15 bases left in between. The CDR3 runs to 14 residues. This CDR3 is CASSSGAGREPQHF. CDR3 coding DNA: TGCGCCAGCAGCTCGGGGGCAGGGAGGGAGCCCCAGCATTTT.

This sequence joins TRBV7-8 and TRBJ2-1; 7 bases align to TRBD2. The germline CDR1 and CDR2 sequences are SGHVS and FQNEAQ. This CDR3 contains 18 residues. The ends lost 0 bases at V and 3 bases at J; junction bases unmatched: 11. The CDR3 DNA reads TGTGCCAGCAGCTTAGCGGCCACCTTAGCGGGCCTCTACAATGAGCAGTTCTTC. It yields the protein CASSLAATLAGLYNEQFF. Combining the CDR3 with reference TRBV7-8 and TRBJ2-1 gives the whole variable domain GAGVSQSPRYKVAKRGQDVALRCDPISGHVSLFWYQQALGQGPEFLTYFQNEAQLDKSGLPSDRFFAERPEGSVSTLKIQRTQQEDSAVYLCASSLAATLAGLYNEQFFGPGTRLTVL.

V and J are TRBV5-5 and TRBJ2-7; TRBD2 aligns across 8 bases. Trimming removed 4 bases from V and 5 bases from J; junction bases left unmatched: 5. This CDR3 has 13 amino acids. CDR1 is SGHKS and CDR2 is YYEKEE in the germline V gene (reference sequence). The CDR3 here is CASSSSGSDEQYF. The CDR3, as DNA: TGTGCCAGCAGCAGCAGCGGGAGCGACGAGCAGTACTTC. The variable domain in full, with the rest retrieved from reference TRBV5-5 and TRBJ2-7, is DAGVTQSPTHLIKTRGQQVTLRCSPISGHKSVSWYQQVLGQGPQFIFQYYEKEERGRGNFPDRFSARQFPNYSSELNVNALLLGDSALYLCASSSSGSDEQYFGPGTRLTVT.